This is a list of T cell receptor beta chains from one sample in a study of monozygotic twins with inflammatory bowel disease. Each CDR3 protein gets one entry in TCRdb, which reprocessed the 5' RACE reads and gives no DNA. This sample lists about 300,000 distinct CDR3 sequences; its ten largest clones have roughly 5.3%. The sequencing input was blood. The receptors here all came from a human donor with ulcerative colitis or Crohn's disease, or a healthy co-twin of an affected twin (not recorded which). Both conserved end residues are part of each CDR3. The order of the fields is J gene, V gene, CDR3 protein.

j_call: TRBJ2-1; v_call: TRBV5-1; cdr3_aa: CASRSGQGDNEQFF
j_call: TRBJ2-3; v_call: TRBV5-4; cdr3_aa: CASSLVRLAGLTDTQYF
j_call: TRBJ1-4; v_call: TRBV19; cdr3_aa: CASSAFYRKSNEKLFF
j_call: TRBJ2-4; v_call: TRBV9; cdr3_aa: CASSTGFTKNIQYF
j_call: TRBJ2-2; v_call: TRBV20-1; cdr3_aa: CSAREGGGPPGELFF
j_call: TRBJ2-5; v_call: TRBV13; cdr3_aa: CASSFRDYQYF
j_call: TRBJ2-1; v_call: TRBV5-4; cdr3_aa: CASSFQLAGENEQFF
j_call: TRBJ1-1; v_call: TRBV6-2/TRBV6-3; cdr3_aa: CASSSSTLGTEAFF
j_call: TRBJ2-7; v_call: TRBV28; cdr3_aa: CASSFSGSRSYEQYF
j_call: TRBJ2-5; v_call: TRBV12-3/TRBV12-4; cdr3_aa: CASSLSWDHGWETQYF
j_call: TRBJ2-5; v_call: TRBV20-1; cdr3_aa: CSARAQGMGTQYF
j_call: TRBJ1-2; v_call: TRBV5-4; cdr3_aa: CASSETTGNVYGYTF
j_call: TRBJ2-2; v_call: TRBV4-3; cdr3_aa: CASSQDQGPGELFF
j_call: TRBJ1-4; v_call: TRBV9; cdr3_aa: CASSRSGTGGTNEKLFF
j_call: TRBJ2-7; v_call: TRBV4-1; cdr3_aa: CASSQGPASSYEQYF
j_call: TRBJ1-1; v_call: TRBV9; cdr3_aa: CASSVQGATEAFF
j_call: TRBJ2-5; v_call: TRBV10-3; cdr3_aa: CAISRSEETQYF
j_call: TRBJ2-3; v_call: TRBV7-2; cdr3_aa: CASRLGSADTQYF
j_call: TRBJ1-1; v_call: TRBV29-1; cdr3_aa: CSVGQPNTEAFF
j_call: TRBJ2-1; v_call: TRBV4-2; cdr3_aa: CASSQDRASGVSSYNEQFF
j_call: TRBJ2-5; v_call: TRBV20-1; cdr3_aa: CSARDPWGGETQYF
j_call: TRBJ2-1; v_call: TRBV6-5; cdr3_aa: CASSNGLAGGDNEQFF
j_call: TRBJ1-1; v_call: TRBV24-1; cdr3_aa: CATSAAGTEAFF
j_call: TRBJ2-1; v_call: TRBV20-1; cdr3_aa: CSAKGLRHEQFF
j_call: TRBJ2-1; v_call: TRBV5-1; cdr3_aa: CASSPVVGQDNEQFF
j_call: TRBJ1-6; v_call: TRBV5-1; cdr3_aa: CASSFDDLNSPLHF
j_call: TRBJ2-7; v_call: TRBV6-5; cdr3_aa: CASSYSGQGYEQYF
j_call: TRBJ1-1; v_call: TRBV25-1; cdr3_aa: CASESDRNTEAFF
j_call: TRBJ1-5; v_call: TRBV12-3/TRBV12-4; cdr3_aa: CASSLRGSGWAQHF
j_call: TRBJ2-2; v_call: TRBV6-5; cdr3_aa: CASSYAGGHRAELFF
j_call: TRBJ2-2; v_call: TRBV30; cdr3_aa: CAWKRTDGELFF
j_call: TRBJ1-3; v_call: TRBV5-5; cdr3_aa: CASSLVVGAGNTIYF
j_call: TRBJ2-2; v_call: TRBV14; cdr3_aa: CASSPSRSGELFF
j_call: TRBJ2-1; v_call: TRBV7-6; cdr3_aa: CASSPEAGSYNEQFF
j_call: TRBJ1-6; v_call: TRBV5-6; cdr3_aa: CASSLKGFSYNSPLHF
j_call: TRBJ2-5; v_call: TRBV2; cdr3_aa: CASRLRGLGETQYF
j_call: TRBJ2-1; v_call: TRBV29-1; cdr3_aa: CSAGGSDEQFF
j_call: TRBJ1-5; v_call: TRBV5-1; cdr3_aa: CASSLEGRVDQPQHF
j_call: TRBJ1-3; v_call: TRBV3-1; cdr3_aa: CASSRGLNTIYF
j_call: TRBJ1-5; v_call: TRBV20-1; cdr3_aa: CSARRDRGGNNQPQHF
j_call: TRBJ2-2; v_call: TRBV5-1; cdr3_aa: CASSLGEVTGELFF
j_call: TRBJ1-2; v_call: TRBV15; cdr3_aa: CATSRDSYGYTF